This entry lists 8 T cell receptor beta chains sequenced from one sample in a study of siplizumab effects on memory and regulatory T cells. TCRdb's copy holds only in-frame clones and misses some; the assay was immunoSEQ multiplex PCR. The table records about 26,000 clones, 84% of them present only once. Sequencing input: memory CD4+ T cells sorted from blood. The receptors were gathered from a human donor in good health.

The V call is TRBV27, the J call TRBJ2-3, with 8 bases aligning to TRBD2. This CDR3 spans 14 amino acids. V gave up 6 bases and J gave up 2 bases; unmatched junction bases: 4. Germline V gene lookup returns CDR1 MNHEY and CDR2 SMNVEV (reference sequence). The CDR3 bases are TGTGCCAGCAGCTTTAGCGGGATCACAGATACGCAGTATTTT. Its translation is CASSFSGITDTQYF.

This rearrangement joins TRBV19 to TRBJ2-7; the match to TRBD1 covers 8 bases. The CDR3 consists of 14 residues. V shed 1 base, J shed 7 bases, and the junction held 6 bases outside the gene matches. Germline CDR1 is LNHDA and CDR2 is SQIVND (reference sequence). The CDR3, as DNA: TGTGCCAGTAGTATAGGGGACAGGACGGGGGAGCAGTACTTC. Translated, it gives CASSIGDRTGEQYF.

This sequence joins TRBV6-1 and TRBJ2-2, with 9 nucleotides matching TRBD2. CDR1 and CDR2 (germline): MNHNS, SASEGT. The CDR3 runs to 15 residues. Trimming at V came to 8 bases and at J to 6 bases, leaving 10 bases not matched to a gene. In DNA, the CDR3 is TGTGCCAGCCAGGGACTAGCTAGGTCCGCCGGGGAGCTGTTTTTT. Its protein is CASQGLARSAGELFF.

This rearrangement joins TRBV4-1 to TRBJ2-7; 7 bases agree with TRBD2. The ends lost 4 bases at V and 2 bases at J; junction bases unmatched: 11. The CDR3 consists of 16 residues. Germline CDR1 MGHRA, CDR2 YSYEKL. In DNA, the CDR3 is TGCGCCAGCAGCCCGCCGCTAGCGGAGGGCCCCTACGAGCAGTACTTC. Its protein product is CASSPPLAEGPYEQYF.

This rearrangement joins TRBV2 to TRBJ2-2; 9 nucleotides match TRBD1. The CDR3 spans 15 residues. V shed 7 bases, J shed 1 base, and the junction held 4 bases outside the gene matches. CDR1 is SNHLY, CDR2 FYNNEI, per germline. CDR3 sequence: CASKLTGGNTGELFF. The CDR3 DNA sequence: TGTGCCAGCAAATTGACAGGGGGGAACACCGGGGAGCTGTTTTTT.

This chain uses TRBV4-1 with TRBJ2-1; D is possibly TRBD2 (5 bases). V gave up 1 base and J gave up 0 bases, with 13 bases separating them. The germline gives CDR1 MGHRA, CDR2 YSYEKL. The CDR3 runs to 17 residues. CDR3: CASSQVDLGLSYNEQFF. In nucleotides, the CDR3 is TGCGCCAGCAGCCAAGTTGATCTCGGACTCTCCTACAATGAGCAGTTCTTC.

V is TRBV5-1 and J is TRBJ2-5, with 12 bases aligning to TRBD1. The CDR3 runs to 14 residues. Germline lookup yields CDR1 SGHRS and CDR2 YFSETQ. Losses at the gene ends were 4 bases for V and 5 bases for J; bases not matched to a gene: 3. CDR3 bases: TGCGCCAGCAGCCCGGGACAGGGGGCTGAGACCCAGTACTTC. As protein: CASSPGQGAETQYF.

CDR3 residues: CASSSGTGFNQPQHF. Written as DNA, the CDR3 is TGTGCCAGCAGCTCCGGGACAGGGTTCAATCAGCCCCAGCATTTT. This chain connects TRBV7-2 to TRBJ1-5, with 9 bases lining up with TRBD1. CDR3 length: 15 amino acids. Trimming at V came to 4 bases and at J to 3 bases, leaving 4 bases not matched to a gene. CDR1 and CDR2 (germline): SGHTA, FQGNSA.